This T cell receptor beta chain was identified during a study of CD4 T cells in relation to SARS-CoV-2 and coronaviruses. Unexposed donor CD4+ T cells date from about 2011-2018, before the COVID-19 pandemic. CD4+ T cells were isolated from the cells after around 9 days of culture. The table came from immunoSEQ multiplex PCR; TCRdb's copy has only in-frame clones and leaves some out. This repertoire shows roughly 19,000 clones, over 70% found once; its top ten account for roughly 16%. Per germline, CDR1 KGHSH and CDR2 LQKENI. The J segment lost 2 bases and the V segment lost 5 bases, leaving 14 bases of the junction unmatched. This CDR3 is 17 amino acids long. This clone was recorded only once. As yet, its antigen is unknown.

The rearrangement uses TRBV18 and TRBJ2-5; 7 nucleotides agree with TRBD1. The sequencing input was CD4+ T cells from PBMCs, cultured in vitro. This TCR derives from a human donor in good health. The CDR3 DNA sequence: TGTGCCAGCTCAGGGACAGCTGGGCTGTCTGGACAAGAGACCCAGTACTTC. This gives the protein CASSGTAGLSGQETQYF.